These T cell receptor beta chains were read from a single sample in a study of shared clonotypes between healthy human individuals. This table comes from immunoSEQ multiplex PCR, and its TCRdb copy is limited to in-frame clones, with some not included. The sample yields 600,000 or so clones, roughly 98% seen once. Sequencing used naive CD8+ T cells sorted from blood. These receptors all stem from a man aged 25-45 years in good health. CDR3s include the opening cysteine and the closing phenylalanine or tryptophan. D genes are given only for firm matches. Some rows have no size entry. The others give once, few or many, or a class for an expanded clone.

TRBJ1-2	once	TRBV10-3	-	TGTGCCATTGGCCGCGAATCGAACTATGGCTACACCTTC	CAIGRESNYGYTF
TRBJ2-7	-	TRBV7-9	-	TGTGCCAGCAGCCCGGCGCTGGATAGGGACTTCGAGCAGTACTTC	CASSPALDRDFEQYF
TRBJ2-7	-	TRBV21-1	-	TGTGCCAGCAGCAGGGGGAAAGAGGCCTACGAGCAGTACTTC	CASSRGKEAYEQYF
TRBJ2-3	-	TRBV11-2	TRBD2	TGTGCCAGCAGCTTAGTAGCTTGGCGGGAGGGTACAGATACGCAGTATTTT	CASSLVAWREGTDTQYF
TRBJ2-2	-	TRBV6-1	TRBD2	TGTGCCAGCAGTGAAAGGACTAGCGGGAGGGTTGAGGAGCTGTTTTTT	CASSERTSGRVEELFF
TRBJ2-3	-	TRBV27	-	TGTGCCAGCAGTAAGTTCGCAGATACGCAGTATTTT	CASSKFADTQYF
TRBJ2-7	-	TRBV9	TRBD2	TGTGCCAGCAGCCCAGACGGGGGGAACTACGAGCAGTACTTC	CASSPDGGNYEQYF
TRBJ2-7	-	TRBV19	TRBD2	TGTGCCAGTAGTGTTACTAGCGGTCGCGAGCAGTACTTC	CASSVTSGREQYF
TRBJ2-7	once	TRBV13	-	TGTGCCAGCAGCTTCTACAGGGCAAGGGCCTACGAGCAGTACTTC	CASSFYRARAYEQYF
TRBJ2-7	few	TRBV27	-	TGTGCCAGCAGTTCCCTCGGCTCCTACGAGCAGTACTTC	CASSSLGSYEQYF
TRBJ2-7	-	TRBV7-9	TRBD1	TGTGCCAGCAGCTCCGGGACAGTAAATACCTACGAGCAGTACTTC	CASSSGTVNTYEQYF
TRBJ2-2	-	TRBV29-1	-	TGCAGCGTCCAAAGGGTGGACACCGGGGAGCTGTTTTTT	CSVQRVDTGELFF
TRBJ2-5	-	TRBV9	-	TGTGCCAGCAGCGTAGGGGAGCAGTCAGGGGAGACCCAGTACTTC	CASSVGEQSGETQYF
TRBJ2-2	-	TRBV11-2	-	TGTGCCAGCAGCACGGGACCTTACACCGGGGAGCTGTTTTTT	CASSTGPYTGELFF
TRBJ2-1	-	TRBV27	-	TGTGCCAGCAGTTTACTATCAGGGTACAATGAGCAGTTCTTC	CASSLLSGYNEQFF
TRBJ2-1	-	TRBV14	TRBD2	TGTGCCAGCAGCTCCCTGGGGGGGTGGGACAATGAGCAGTTCTTC	CASSSLGGWDNEQFF
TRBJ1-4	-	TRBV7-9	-	TGTGCCAGCAGCGCCAGGGGTAATGAAAAACTGTTTTTT	CASSARGNEKLFF
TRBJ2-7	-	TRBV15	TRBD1	TGTGCCACCAGCACGGACAGGGGAAAGGGGTACGAGCAGTACTTC	CATSTDRGKGYEQYF
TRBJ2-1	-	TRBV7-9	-	TGTGCCAGCAGCTACAGCGGGTCGAGGGATGAGCAGTTCTTC	CASSYSGSRDEQFF
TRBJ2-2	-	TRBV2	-	TGTGCCAGCCGAGACTTTAACACCGGGGAGCTGTTTTTT	CASRDFNTGELFF
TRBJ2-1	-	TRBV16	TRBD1	TGTGCCAGCAGCCCGGACAGGTCGCACGATGAGCAGTTCTTC	CASSPDRSHDEQFF
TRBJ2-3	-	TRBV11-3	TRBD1	TGTGCCAGCAGCTCGACAGGGGTGGATTCAGATACGCAGTATTTT	CASSSTGVDSDTQYF
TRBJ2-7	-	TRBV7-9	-	TGTGCCAGCAGCTTATACACCTGGGGAGACGAGCAGTACTTC	CASSLYTWGDEQYF
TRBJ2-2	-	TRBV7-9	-	TGTGCCAGCGACAGATCGAACACCGGGGAGCTGTTTTTT	CASDRSNTGELFF
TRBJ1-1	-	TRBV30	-	TGTGCCTGGAGTGATAGCCTGAACACTGAAGCTTTCTTT	CAWSDSLNTEAFF
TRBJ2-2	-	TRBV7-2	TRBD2	TGTGCCAGCAGCTTGGGACTACCAATTACCGGGGAGCTGTTTTTT	CASSLGLPITGELFF
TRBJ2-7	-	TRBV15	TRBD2	TGTGCCACCAGCAGGCGGGGGACTAGCGGAGTGAGAGAGCAGTACTTC	CATSRRGTSGVREQYF
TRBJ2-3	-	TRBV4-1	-	TGCGCCAGCTCATCCACAGATACGCAGTATTTT	CASSSTDTQYF
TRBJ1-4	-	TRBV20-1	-	TGCAGTGCCCGGGATAATGAAAAACTGTTTTTT	CSARDNEKLFF
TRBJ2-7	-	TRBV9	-	TGTGCCAGCAGCCCCGGACATTCCCTCTACGAGCAGTACTTC	CASSPGHSLYEQYF
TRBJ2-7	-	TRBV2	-	TGTGCCAGCAGTGTGCGTGTTTACGAGCAGTACTTC	CASSVRVYEQYF
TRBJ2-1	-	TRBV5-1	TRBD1	TGCGCCAGCAGTTTAGGGACAGGCTCCTACAATGAGCAGTTCTTC	CASSLGTGSYNEQFF
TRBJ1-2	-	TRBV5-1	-	TGCGCCAGCAGCTTGGATTCGGGGAGGAACTATGGCTACACCTTC	CASSLDSGRNYGYTF
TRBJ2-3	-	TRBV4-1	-	TGCGCCAGCAGCCAAGAATCGGTATCCACAGATACGCAGTATTTT	CASSQESVSTDTQYF
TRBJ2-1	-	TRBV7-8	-	TGTGCCAGCAGCCACGTAGGTAGAAGGGCGGGGCCCCTGGACAATGAGCAGTTCTTC	CASSHVGRRAGPLDNEQFF
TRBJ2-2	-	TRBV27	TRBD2	TGTGCCAGCAGTTTAACCCCGAGCGGGACGAACACCGGGGAGCTGTTTTTT	CASSLTPSGTNTGELFF
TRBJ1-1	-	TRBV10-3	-	TGTGCCATCAGTGAGGCTTGGAGCACTGAAGCTTTCTTT	CAISEAWSTEAFF
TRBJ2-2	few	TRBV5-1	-	TGCGCCAGCAGCCCCCAGGAGGCCGGTCTAGGGGAGCTGTTTTTT	CASSPQEAGLGELFF
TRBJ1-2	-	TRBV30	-	TGTGCCTGGAGTGACGGGCCTAGCGGGGGCGACTATGGCTACACCTTC	CAWSDGPSGGDYGYTF
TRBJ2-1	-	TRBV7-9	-	TGTGCCAGCAGCCCGACAGGATACAATGAGCAGTTCTTC	CASSPTGYNEQFF
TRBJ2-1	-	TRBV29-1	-	TGCAGCTCATCGTATGTTCGAGGTTCCAATGAGCAGTTCTTC	CSSSYVRGSNEQFF
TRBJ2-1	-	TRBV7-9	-	TGTGCCAGCGGGTTGGAAGGCAATGAGCAGTTCTTC	CASGLEGNEQFF
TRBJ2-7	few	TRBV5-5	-	TGTGCCAGCAGCTTGATTAGTACCCACGAGCAGTACTTC	CASSLISTHEQYF
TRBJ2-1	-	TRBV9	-	TGTGCCAGCAGCGTAGACAGGTACAATGAGCAGTTCTTC	CASSVDRYNEQFF
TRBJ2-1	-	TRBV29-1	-	TGCAGCGTGGAGCCGGGACGTAATATCTACAATGAGCAGTTCTTC	CSVEPGRNIYNEQFF